What follows describes a single TCR beta chain. Its antigen is not identified. Repertoires were generated with immunoSEQ multiplex PCR, while TCRdb's copy carries only in-frame clones and drops some. The sample carries 30,000 to 40,000 clones, 65% to 85% recorded once. This sample was taken from a study of pediatric ulcerative colitis. Whole-study results and caveats: Ulcerative colitis patients shared more blood-rectal clones than controls.

The CDR3 runs to 14 residues. CDR1 SGHRS and CDR2 YFSETQ come from the germline V gene. The V and J ends lost 6 bases and 6 bases respectively, with 15 bases between them. During colonoscopy, one to two rectal pinch biopsies were collected. V is TRBV5-1 and J is TRBJ2-2, with TRBD1 as a possible D gene (6 bases). The receptor comes from a boy aged 5-17 years with severe ulcerative colitis. What was sequenced was gut tissue. The CDR3 DNA sequence: TGCGCCAGCAAACCCAGGGGCCCCGCCGGGGAGCTGTTTTTT. Translation: CASKPRGPAGELFF. The full variable domain, rest sourced from reference TRBV5-1 and TRBJ2-2, is KAGVTQTPRYLIKTRGQQVTLSCSPISGHRSVSWYQQTPGQGLQFLFEYFSETQRNKGNFPGRFSGRQFSNSRSEMNVSTLELGDSALYLCASKPRGPAGELFFGEGSRLTVL.